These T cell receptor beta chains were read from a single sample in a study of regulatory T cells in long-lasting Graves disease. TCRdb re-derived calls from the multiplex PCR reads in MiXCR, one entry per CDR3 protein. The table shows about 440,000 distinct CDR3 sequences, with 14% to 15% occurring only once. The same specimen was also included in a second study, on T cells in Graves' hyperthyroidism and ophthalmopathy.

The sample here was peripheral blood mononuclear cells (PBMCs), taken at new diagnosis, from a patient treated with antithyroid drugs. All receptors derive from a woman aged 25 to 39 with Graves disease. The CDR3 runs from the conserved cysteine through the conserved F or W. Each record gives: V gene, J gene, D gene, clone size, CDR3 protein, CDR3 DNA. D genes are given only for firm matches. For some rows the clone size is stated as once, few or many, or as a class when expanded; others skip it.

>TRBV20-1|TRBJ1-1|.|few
CSASVGVGAFF
TGCAGTGCTAGCGTGGGAGTCGGAGCTTTCTTT
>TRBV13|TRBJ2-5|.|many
CASSFWDTEETQYF
TGTGCCAGCAGCTTCTGGGACACCGAAGAGACCCAGTACTTC
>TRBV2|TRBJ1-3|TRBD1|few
CASSRGQGGSGNTIYF
TGTGCCAGCAGCCGTGGACAGGGTGGCTCTGGAAACACCATATATTTT
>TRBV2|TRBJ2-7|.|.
CASSSQGHDTYEQYF
TGTGCCAGCAGTTCACAGGGCCACGATACCTACGAGCAGTACTTC
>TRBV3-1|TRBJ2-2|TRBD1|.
CASSPGTGLGELFF
TGTGCCAGCAGCCCCGGGACAGGTCTCGGGGAGCTGTTTTTT
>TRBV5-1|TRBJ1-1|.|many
CASSLFQYTEAFF
TGTGCCAGCAGCTTGTTTCAGTACACTGAAGCTTTCTTT
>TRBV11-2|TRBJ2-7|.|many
CASSLVRSSYEQYF
TGTGCCAGCAGCTTAGTCAGGAGCTCCTACGAGCAGTACTTC
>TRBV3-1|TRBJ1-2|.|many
CASSQGDGNYGYTF
TGTGCCAGCAGCCAGGGGGACGGCAACTATGGCTACACCTTC
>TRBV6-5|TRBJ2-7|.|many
CASSLEGPRVEQYF
TGTGCCAGCAGTTTGGAGGGGCCCCGGGTCGAGCAGTACTTC
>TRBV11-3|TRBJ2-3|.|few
CASSREDGRELDTQYF
TGTGCCAGCAGCCGAGAAGACGGGAGAGAGCTAGATACGCAGTATTTT
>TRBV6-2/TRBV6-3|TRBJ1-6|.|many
CASRGTVSSYNSPLHF
TGTGCCAGCAGGGGGACCGTGAGCTCCTATAATTCACCCCTCCACTTT
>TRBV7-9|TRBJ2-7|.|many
CASSLFSSYEQYF
TGTGCCAGCAGCTTATTTTCATCCTACGAGCAGTACTTC
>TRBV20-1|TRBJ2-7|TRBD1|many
CSARTHGTGGYEQYF
TGCAGTGCTAGAACACACGGGACAGGGGGTTACGAGCAGTACTTC
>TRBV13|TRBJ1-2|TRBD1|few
CASSLVLFSGTGYDGYTF
TGTGCCAGCAGCTTAGTCTTGTTTTCCGGGACAGGGTATGATGGCTACACCTTC
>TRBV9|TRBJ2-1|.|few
CASSVRGSGVNNEQFF
TGTGCCAGCAGCGTACGGGGTTCGGGGGTCAACAATGAGCAGTTCTTC
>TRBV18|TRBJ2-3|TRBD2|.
CASSPPRRSGSTDTQYF
TGTGCCAGCTCACCTCCAAGGAGGAGCGGGAGTACAGATACGCAGTATTTT
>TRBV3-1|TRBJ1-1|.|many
CASSQDPRAEAFF
TGTGCCAGCAGCCAAGATCCCCGGGCGGAAGCTTTCTTT
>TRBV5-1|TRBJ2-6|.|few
CASSPAYRVGANVLTF
TGCGCCAGCAGCCCTGCCTACAGGGTCGGGGCCAACGTCCTGACTTTC
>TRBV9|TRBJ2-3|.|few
CASSVEGRLYTDTQYF
TGTGCCAGCAGCGTGGAGGGGAGGCTTTACACAGATACGCAGTATTTT
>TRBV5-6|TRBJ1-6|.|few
CASSFRTAYNSPLHF
TGTGCCAGCAGCTTCAGGACAGCCTATAATTCACCCCTCCACTTT
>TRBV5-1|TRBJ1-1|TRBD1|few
CASSERTGGTEAFF
TGCGCCAGCAGCGAAAGGACAGGGGGCACTGAAGCTTTCTTT
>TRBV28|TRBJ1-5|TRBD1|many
CASSSDRGNQPQHF
TGTGCCAGCAGTTCGGACAGGGGAAATCAGCCCCAGCATTTT
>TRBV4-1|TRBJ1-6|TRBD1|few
CASQQGGGYAYNSPLHF
TGCGCCAGCCAACAGGGGGGGGGCTATGCCTATAATTCACCCCTCCACTTT
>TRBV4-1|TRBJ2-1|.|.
CASSQAGVLRVKEQFF
TGCGCCAGCAGCCAGGCAGGGGTCCTGCGGGTAAAGGAGCAGTTCTTC
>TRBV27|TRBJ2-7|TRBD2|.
CASSPRLAEGEQYF
TGTGCCAGCAGTCCCAGACTAGCGGAGGGGGAGCAGTACTTC
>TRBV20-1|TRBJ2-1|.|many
CSASESGVNEQFF
TGCAGTGCTAGTGAGTCGGGGGTGAATGAGCAGTTCTTC
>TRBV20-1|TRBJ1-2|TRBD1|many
CSARGQGLRGYTF
TGCAGTGCTAGGGGACAGGGTCTAAGGGGCTACACCTTC
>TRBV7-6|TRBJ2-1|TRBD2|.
CASSSFKREVLNNEQFF
TGTGCCAGCAGCTCTTTCAAGCGGGAGGTCCTAAACAATGAGCAGTTCTTC
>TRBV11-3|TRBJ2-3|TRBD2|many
CASSLNGRGYTDTQYF
TGTGCCAGCAGCTTAAACGGGAGGGGTTATACAGATACGCAGTATTTT
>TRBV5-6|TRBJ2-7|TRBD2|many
CASSFGGTSYEQYF
TGTGCCAGCAGCTTCGGGGGGACCTCCTACGAGCAGTACTTC
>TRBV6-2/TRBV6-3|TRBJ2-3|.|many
CASRFGIRSDTQYF
TGTGCCAGCAGGTTCGGGATAAGAAGCGATACGCAGTATTTT